Here is one T cell receptor (beta chain) with its context. Its target antigen remains unknown. No much larger clone is present one base from it, and per-base qualities are unavailable. This specimen comes from a study of early T cells in non-severe SARS-CoV-2 infection (dated by TCRdb to the early 2020s). With regard to the full study: Because TCR sequencing relied on bulk RNA taken from unsorted whole blood, pairing of alpha and beta chains was not possible.

On the study overall, not on this receptor specifically: VDJdb matching was skewed toward anti-spike CD8 responses and likely underestimated virus-specific expansions, missing private and CD4 specificities.

Set within a cohort of healthcare workers in London, UK, this nested case-control study involved weekly PCR testing of nasopharyngeal swabs along with blood sampling. Healthcare workers were enrolled in the week of the UK lockdown, from 23 to 31 March 2020, and were followed every week for up to about 16 weeks. The library was prepared using 5' RACE. Sequencing used a NextSeq 500. To correct for sequencing error and PCR bias, the TCR library protocol tagged individual cDNA molecules with unique molecular identifiers. Both TCR alpha and beta chains were sequenced, and tight co-correlation was observed between alpha and beta sequence abundances in each sample. Turning to the authors' computational methods: Decombinator V4 was used to perform V gene, J gene and CDR3 annotation of TCR sequences. Expanded TCRs were defined as changing significantly between any two time points under a Poisson model with p below 0.0001. Abundances of TCRs were expressed as counts per million after normalisation to the total number of TCRs sequenced in each sample. TRAV1-2 paired with TRAJ12, TRAJ20 or TRAJ33 defined MAIT TCRs, while TRAV10 paired with TRAJ18 defined iNKT TCRs. VDJdb, accessed 1 November 2021, was searched for CMV, EBV and SARS-CoV-2 annotated TCRs, with TCRs annotated for multiple antigens excluded. TCRdb itself trimmed the public reads at Q25 with fastp, ran MiXCR and retained productive beta chains. Each entry is one CDR3 protein sequence, shown with its most common DNA and genes. The V and J calls and clone size come from TCRdb's table, not from the authors' own analysis. The sample has around 80,000 distinct CDR3 sequences on record, around 14% of them singletons. The ten largest clones represent around 6% of the sample.

Reading the germline V gene gives CDR1 SGHRS and CDR2 YFSETQ. The CDR3 runs 14 amino acids, cysteine and phenylalanine included. Only the CDR3 part of the read is kept: 42 bases, read in frame from the first base. V lost 2 bases and J lost 2 bases; the stretch between them is 11 bases long. The receptor was isolated from an adult who was a healthcare worker with PCR-confirmed SARS-CoV-2 infection or an uninfected control (not recorded which). Recombination linked TRBV5-1 to TRBJ2-7; the D element could tentatively be TRBD1 or TRBD2, as 5 bases agree for each. Sequencing input: whole blood. The CDR3 reads as follows: CASSFGTIPYEQYF. The nucleotides read TGCGCCAGCAGCTTTGGGACGATCCCCTACGAGCAGTACTTC. This CDR3, with the reference TRBV5-1 and TRBJ2-7 proteins standing in past its ends, gives the full variable domain KAGVTQTPRYLIKTRGQQVTLSCSPISGHRSVSWYQQTPGQGLQFLFEYFSETQRNKGNFPGRFSGRQFSNSRSEMNVSTLELGDSALYLCASSFGTIPYEQYFGPGTRLTVT.